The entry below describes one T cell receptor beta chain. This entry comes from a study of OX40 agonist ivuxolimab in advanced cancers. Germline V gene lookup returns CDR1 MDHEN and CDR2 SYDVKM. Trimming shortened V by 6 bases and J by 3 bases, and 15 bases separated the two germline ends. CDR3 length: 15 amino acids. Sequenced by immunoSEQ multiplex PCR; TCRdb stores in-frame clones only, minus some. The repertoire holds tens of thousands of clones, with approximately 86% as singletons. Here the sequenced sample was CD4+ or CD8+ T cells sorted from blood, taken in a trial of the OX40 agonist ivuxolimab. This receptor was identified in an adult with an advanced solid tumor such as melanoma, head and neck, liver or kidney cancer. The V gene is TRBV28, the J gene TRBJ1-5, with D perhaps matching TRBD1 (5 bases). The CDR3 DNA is TGTGCCAGCAGGGGAACCGGGACCAACAATCAGCCCCAGCATTTT. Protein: CASRGTGTNNQPQHF.